This is a list of T cell receptor beta chains from one sample in a study of shared clonotypes between healthy human individuals. Sequencing used immunoSEQ multiplex PCR; TCRdb keeps in-frame clones, though not all of them. The sample lists about 2.1 million clones, just under 95% occurring once. The sequenced sample was naive CD8+ T cells from PBMCs. These receptor sequences come from a man between 18 and 29 years old in good health. Some clones in this sample may be carry-over from other donors' samples. Each CDR3 is given with its conserved first and last residue. A D gene is named only where the DNA matches it firmly. A row's size may be missing; if present it is once, few, many or a size class.

>TRBV6-5|14|.|TRBJ2-2|.
TGTGCCAGCAGTTACTCGTTGGGGCACGGGGAGCTGTTTTTT
CASSYSLGHGELFF
>TRBV19|15|.|TRBJ2-3|TRBD2
TGTGCCAGTAGTACCCGACTAGCCCCTACAGATACGCAGTATTTT
CASSTRLAPTDTQYF
>TRBV5-1|15|.|TRBJ2-1|TRBD2
TGCGCCAGCAGCTCGACTAGCGGAGAATACAATGAGCAGTTCTTC
CASSSTSGEYNEQFF
>TRBV5-8|16|.|TRBJ2-5|TRBD2
TGTGCCAGCAGCGGACGGACTAGCGCTTACCAAGAGACCCAGTACTTC
CASSGRTSAYQETQYF
>TRBV7-3|17|.|TRBJ2-2|.
TGTGCCAGCAGCTTACCCAACGGGCAGGGGAACACCGGGGAGCTGTTTTTT
CASSLPNGQGNTGELFF
>TRBV6-5|15|.|TRBJ2-2|.
TGTGCCAGCAGTTACTCGGAAGAGGGGTCCGGGGAGCTGTTTTTT
CASSYSEEGSGELFF
>TRBV15|11|.|TRBJ2-2|.
TGTGCCACCATGGGGACCGGGGAGCTGTTTTTT
CATMGTGELFF
>TRBV7-3|15|.|TRBJ2-5|TRBD1
TGTGCCAGCAGTCTCGGACAGGGCCGGAGGGAGACCCAGTACTTC
CASSLGQGRRETQYF
>TRBV10-3|14|once|TRBJ2-2|.
TGTGCCATCAGCGGCGGGGAGAACACCGGGGAGCTGTTTTTT
CAISGGENTGELFF
>TRBV4-1|15|.|TRBJ2-7|.
TGCGCCAGCAGCCAGGGACAAGGACCCTCCTACGAGCAGTACTTC
CASSQGQGPSYEQYF
>TRBV19|16|.|TRBJ2-7|.
TGTGCCAGTAGTACCCGTGGGGACATCCGGTTCTACGAGCAGTACTTC
CASSTRGDIRFYEQYF
>TRBV18|17|.|TRBJ2-3|TRBD1
TGTGCCAGCTCACCTGACGAGGACAGGGGGCAAGGAGATACGCAGTATTTT
CASSPDEDRGQGDTQYF
>TRBV5-4|16|.|TRBJ2-2|.
TGTGCCAGCAGGGGGGGACCCGACGGGGACACCGGGGAGCTGTTTTTT
CASRGGPDGDTGELFF
>TRBV14|13|few|TRBJ2-2|.
TGTGCCAGCAGCCAAGGGTTCACCGGGGAGCTGTTTTTT
CASSQGFTGELFF
>TRBV21-1|16|.|TRBJ2-7|.
TGTGCCAGCTGCCAGGTGGTCCCCGCCCCCTCCTACGAGCAGTACTTC
CASCQVVPAPSYEQYF